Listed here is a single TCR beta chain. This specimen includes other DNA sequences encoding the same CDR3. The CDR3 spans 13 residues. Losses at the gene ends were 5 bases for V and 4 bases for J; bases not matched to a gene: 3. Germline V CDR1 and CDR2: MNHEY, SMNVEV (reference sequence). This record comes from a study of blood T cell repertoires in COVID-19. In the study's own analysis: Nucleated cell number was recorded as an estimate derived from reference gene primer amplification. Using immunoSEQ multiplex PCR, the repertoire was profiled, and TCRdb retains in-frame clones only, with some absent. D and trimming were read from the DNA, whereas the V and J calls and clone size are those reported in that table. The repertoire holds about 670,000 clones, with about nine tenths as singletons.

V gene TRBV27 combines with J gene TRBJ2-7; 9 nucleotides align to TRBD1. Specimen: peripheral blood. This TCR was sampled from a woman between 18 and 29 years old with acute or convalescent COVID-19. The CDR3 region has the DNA TGTGCCAGCAGTCCCGGACAGGGGTACGAGCAGTACTTC. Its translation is CASSPGQGYEQYF.